The 29 T cell receptor beta chains below were found in one sample sequenced in a study of T cells after yellow fever vaccination. One entry per CDR3 protein, called by TCRdb with MiXCR from the 5' RACE reads. The sample lists approximately 250,000 distinct CDR3 sequences; 3.6% were seen once. The specimen comprised PBMCs, sampled 15 days after the yellow fever booster vaccination. These receptors all stem from a man younger than 35 who received the YFV17D yellow fever vaccine.

The table lists this clonotype with many counts. V and J are TRBV12-3 or TRBV12-4 and TRBJ1-5; 10 bases match TRBD1. This CDR3 region has 14 residues. V lost 4 bases, J lost 7 bases, and 4 bases stayed unmatched. CDR3 in DNA: TGTGCCAGCAGTTCTAGGGACAGGGGACAGCCCCAGCATTTT. It yields the protein CASSSRDRGQPQHF.

This clonotype was observed at least ten times. The chain employs TRBV7-2 and TRBJ2-4, with 10 bases lining up with TRBD2. J lost 4 bases, V lost 3 bases, and 9 bases had no gene match. Germline CDR1 reads SGHTA; CDR2 reads FQGNSA. This CDR3 has 17 residues. The CDR3: CASSFSSTSGLKNIQYF. CDR3 DNA: TGTGCCAGCAGCTTTTCTTCGACTAGCGGGCTTAAAAACATTCAGTACTTC.

This clonotype showed up many times. The chain uses TRBV5-4 and TRBJ1-2; TRBD1 might be the D (5 bases). V gave up 6 bases and J gave up 1 base, with 10 bases separating them. CDR3 length equals 13 residues. The V gene's germline CDR1 is SGHNT and CDR2 YYREEE (reference sequence). The CDR3 DNA reads TGTGCCAGCACCGAGACAGATAACTATGGCTACACCTTC. Amino acid sequence: CASTETDNYGYTF.

The chain employs TRBV18 and TRBJ1-6; 9 nucleotides align to TRBD1. The junction had 1 base not matched to a gene; V was cut back by 2 bases and J by 5 bases. Looked up from germline, CDR1 is KGHSH and CDR2 is LQKENI. CDR3 length equals 15 residues. CDR3 coding DNA: TGTGCCAGCTCACCATGGGACAGGGATAATTCACCCCTCCACTTT. It encodes CASSPWDRDNSPLHF. The full variable domain, its missing parts supplied by reference TRBV18 and TRBJ1-6, is NAGVMQNPRHLVRRRGQEARLRCSPMKGHSHVYWYRQLPEEGLKFMVYLQKENIIDESGMPKERFSAEFPKEGPSILRIQQVVRGDSAAYFCASSPWDRDNSPLHFGNGTRLTVT.

This clonotype was found many times. The gene calls are TRBV7-3 and TRBJ2-2, with a weak D call TRBD1 (6 bases). The CDR3 runs 15 residues. V was shortened by 3 bases and J by 4 bases, with 12 bases between the two germline ends. CDR1 is SGHTA, CDR2 FQGTGA, per germline. CDR3 region: CASSLVDSPTGELFF. In nucleotides, the CDR3 is TGTGCCAGCAGCTTGGTGGACAGTCCCACCGGGGAGCTGTTTTTT.

Many counts were recorded for this clonotype. The chain uses TRBV2 and TRBJ1-4, with a tentative D call TRBD1 (6 bases). Trimming left V 5 bases short and J 17 bases short, with 15 bases between. There are 11 residues in the CDR3. Germline lookup yields CDR1 SNHLY and CDR2 FYNNEI. The CDR3 DNA sequence: TGTGCCAGCAGTTCCGGCCGGACAGAATTTTTT. Protein sequence: CASSSGRTEFF.

This clonotype was picked up a small number of times. The gene calls are TRBV30 and TRBJ2-1; D is possibly TRBD2 (5 bases). The CDR3 is made up of 12 amino acids. Looked up from germline, CDR1 is GTSNPN and CDR2 is SVGIG (reference sequence). V was pared by 4 bases and J by 9 bases, with 13 bases between. CDR3 loop: CAWTDDYAEQFF. The CDR3 DNA reads TGTGCCTGGACCGACGACTATGCTGAGCAGTTCTTC.

This clonotype occurred many times. The chain has TRBV12-3 or TRBV12-4 and TRBJ2-6; 8 positions match TRBD1. CDR3 size: 18 residues. V lost 6 bases and J lost 0; bases outside the gene matches: 10. The CDR3 loop reads CASSPRQGARSGANVLTF. The CDR3 nucleotides are TGTGCCAGCAGCCCGAGGCAGGGGGCCCGCTCTGGGGCCAACGTCCTGACTTTC.

This clonotype was detected many times. V gene TRBV5-4 combines with J gene TRBJ2-5; no clear D. The CDR3 extends over 13 amino acids. V dropped 3 bases and J dropped 5 bases, with 11 bases sitting between them. The germline CDR1 and CDR2 sequences are SGHNT and YYREEE (reference sequence). The CDR3 DNA is TGTGCCAGCAGCTCTAGAAGAACCGAGACCCAGTACTTC. It codes for CASSSRRTETQYF.

At least ten counts were recorded for this clonotype. The chain has TRBV29-1 and TRBJ1-2, with TRBD1 as a possible D gene (6 bases). In germline, CDR1 is SQVTM, CDR2 ANQGSEA. This CDR3 has 18 amino acids. Trimming left V 7 bases short and J 4 bases short, with 31 bases between. CDR3 coding DNA: TGCAGCGCGTCCCCCCTTATTACGGGGGGCAGGTTCGCCTATGGCTACACCTTC. Residues: CSASPLITGGRFAYGYTF.

In this sample, this clonotype turned up many times. CDR3 sequence: CASSQEGMANEKLFF. The CDR3 DNA sequence: TGTGCCAGCAGCCAGGAGGGTATGGCTAATGAAAAACTGTTTTTT. This sequence joins TRBV4-2 and TRBJ1-4; D gene uncertain. This CDR3 is built from 15 residues. Deletions cut 3 bases from V and 3 bases from J, with 11 bases between. From germline, CDR1 is LGHNA and CDR2 YNFKEQ.

The sample holds many counts of this clonotype. The chain couples TRBV5-1 to TRBJ1-5, with a tentative D call TRBD1 (6 bases). Germline values: CDR1 SGHRS, CDR2 YFSETQ. V was clipped by 4 bases and J by 1 base, with 9 bases between them. The CDR3 spans 14 residues. CDR3 DNA sequence: TGCGCCAGCAGCCCTACAGGGAGCAATCAGCCCCAGCATTTT. Amino acid sequence: CASSPTGSNQPQHF. The full variable domain, with the rest looked up from reference TRBV5-1 and TRBJ1-5, is KAGVTQTPRYLIKTRGQQVTLSCSPISGHRSVSWYQQTPGQGLQFLFEYFSETQRNKGNFPGRFSGRQFSNSRSEMNVSTLELGDSALYLCASSPTGSNQPQHFGDGTRLSIL.

This clonotype was detected ten times or more. The chain recombines TRBV7-8 with TRBJ2-7; 8 bases fit TRBD1. The germline CDR1 and CDR2 sequences are SGHVS and FQNEAQ. The CDR3 is 13 residues long. After removal of 5 bases from V and 4 bases from J, the junction contained 4 bases not matched to a gene. CDR3 residues: CASSIWTGYEQYF. In nucleotides, the CDR3 is TGTGCCAGCAGCATTTGGACAGGGTACGAGCAGTACTTC.

This clonotype was observed many times. The rearrangement uses TRBV14 and TRBJ2-3; 9 nucleotides align to TRBD2. V trimming: 4 bases; J trimming: 11 bases; junction bases outside the gene matches: 1. Germline V CDR1 and CDR2: SGHDN, FVKESK. CDR3 length: 11 residues. Here the CDR3 reads CASSRTSVQYF. The CDR3 nucleotides are TGTGCCAGCAGCCGGACTAGCGTGCAGTATTTT.

The J gene is TRBJ2-5, the V gene TRBV10-3; 7 nucleotides agree with TRBD1. The CDR3 runs to 13 residues. The germline CDR1 and CDR2 sequences are ENHRY and SYGVKD. The V segment lost 4 bases and the J segment 3 bases; nucleotides outside the gene matches: 2. CDR3 bases: TGTGCCATCAGTGGACAGGGTGAAGAGACCCAGTACTTC. Its protein product is CAISGQGEETQYF.

This clonotype came up many times. The V gene is TRBV7-2, the J gene TRBJ2-2; no firm D call. The germline CDR1 and CDR2 sequences are SGHTA and FQGNSA. The CDR3 loop spans 12 amino acids. Trimming shortened V by 5 bases and J by 6 bases, and 7 bases separated the two germline ends. In DNA, the CDR3 is TGTGCCAGCAGCCCTTACTCCGGGGAGCTGTTTTTT. Amino acid sequence: CASSPYSGELFF.

Only a few counts were recorded for this clonotype. Compared with germline, one end of the junction differs, possibly owing to a read error. This chain joins TRBV7-6 and TRBJ2-2; D possibly corresponds to TRBD1 (5 bases). There are 14 residues in the CDR3. The germline gives CDR1 SGHVS, CDR2 FNYEAQ. This CDR3 reads CASTLLTATGELFF. CDR3 nucleotide sequence: TGTGCCAGCACCTTACTGACAGCGACCGGGGAGCTGTTTTTT.

This clonotype was counted ten times or more. The V and J genes are TRBV7-9 and TRBJ2-3, with 7 bases fitting TRBD1. The length of the CDR3 is 15 residues. Germline V gene data show CDR1 as SEHNR and CDR2 as FQNEAQ (reference sequence). V trimming: 5 bases; J trimming: 3 bases; junction bases outside the gene matches: 8. The chain's CDR3 is CASSPVQGRTDTQYF. CDR3 sequence (DNA): TGTGCCAGCAGCCCCGTACAGGGGCGAACAGATACGCAGTATTTT.

This clonotype occurred many times. The chain has TRBV9 and TRBJ1-2; 8 nucleotides match TRBD1. Germline V gene lookup returns CDR1 SGDLS and CDR2 YYNGEE. The CDR3 has 15 amino acids. After removal of 0 bases from V and 7 bases from J, the junction contained 8 bases not matched to a gene. The CDR3 sequence is CASSVEGQGLLGYTF. The CDR3, as DNA: TGTGCCAGCAGCGTAGAAGGACAGGGCCTCCTTGGCTACACCTTC.

The table lists this clonotype with many counts. The chain employs TRBV7-2 and TRBJ2-2; 12 bases align to TRBD2. The CDR3 has 16 residues. CDR1 is SGHTA, CDR2 FQGNSA, per germline. The V segment lost 5 bases and the J segment 5 bases; nucleotides outside the gene matches: 6. The CDR3 DNA sequence: TGTGCCAGCAGCCTCGGACTAGCGGGATTGACCGGGGAGCTGTTTTTT. Protein product: CASSLGLAGLTGELFF.

This clonotype was recorded many times. The chain combines TRBV7-2 with TRBJ2-3; 13 nucleotides match TRBD2. Germline trimming cut 5 bases from V and 1 base from J; bases unmatched to any gene: 6. From germline, CDR1 is SGHTA and CDR2 FQGNSA. The CDR3 consists of 17 residues. The CDR3 is CASSAQGTSGGTDTQYF. In DNA, the CDR3 is TGTGCCAGCAGCGCCCAGGGGACTAGCGGGGGCACAGATACGCAGTATTTT.

Many counts were recorded for this clonotype. V and J are TRBV10-2 and TRBJ2-5; D gene unclear. CDR1 and CDR2 (germline): WSHSY, SAAADI. The CDR3 extends over 12 amino acids. V was pared by 6 bases and J by 0 bases, with 5 bases between. Here the CDR3 reads CASRRNQETQYF. Here the CDR3 DNA reads TGCGCCAGCAGAAGAAACCAAGAGACCCAGTACTTC.

In its sample, this clonotype was seen many times. The chain recombines TRBV7-2 with TRBJ2-1, with unresolved D. Germline CDR1 and CDR2: SGHTA and FQGNSA. V lost 4 bases to trimming and J lost 5 bases, with 9 bases between them. The length of the CDR3 is 13 residues. The CDR3 here is CASSSRRNNEQFF. CDR3 bases: TGTGCCAGCAGCTCCCGGCGGAACAATGAGCAGTTCTTC.

This clonotype was counted at least ten times. V is TRBV5-1 and J is TRBJ2-3, with D hard to call. The CDR3 runs 16 residues. Deletions cut 1 base from V and 0 bases from J, with 12 bases between. From germline, CDR1 is SGHRS and CDR2 YFSETQ. In DNA form, the CDR3 reads TGCGCCAGCAGCTTGAGCTCAGTCCCTAGCACAGATACGCAGTATTTT. Amino acids: CASSLSSVPSTDTQYF.

This clonotype was seen repeatedly, ten times or more. V and J are TRBV15 and TRBJ2-1, with 7 bases that match TRBD1. In germline, CDR1 is LNHNV, CDR2 YYDKDF (reference sequence). Unmatched junction bases numbered 3, after V lost 3 bases and J lost 7 bases. The CDR3 length is 13 residues. The CDR3, as DNA: TGTGCCACCAGCAGCTACAGGGGTAATGAGCAGTTCTTC. Its translation: CATSSYRGNEQFF.

This clonotype occurred many times. The genes are TRBV30 and TRBJ2-5; no clear D gene. The V end lost 2 bases, the J end lost 5 bases, and 6 bases lay between the germline ends. CDR1 and CDR2 from the germline V gene are GTSNPN and SVGIG (reference sequence). The CDR3 is made up of 11 amino acids. The CDR3: CAWSWDETQYF. As DNA, the CDR3 is TGTGCCTGGAGTTGGGATGAGACCCAGTACTTC. Based on the CDR3 plus reference TRBV30 and TRBJ2-5, the full variable domain is SQTIHQWPATLVQPVGSPLSLECTVEGTSNPNLYWYRQAAGRGLQLLFYSVGIGQISSEVPQNLSASRPQDRQFILSSKKLLLSDSGFYLCAWSWDETQYFGPGTRLLVL.

This clonotype was detected ten times or more. The chain uses TRBV5-1 and TRBJ1-2; D possibly corresponds to TRBD1 (5 bases). The V gene's germline CDR1 is SGHRS and CDR2 YFSETQ. CDR3 length equals 14 residues. V was clipped by 4 bases and J by 4 bases, with 14 bases between them. CDR3 in amino acids: CASSPEGPLYGYTF. The CDR3 nucleotides read TGCGCCAGCAGCCCAGAGGGACCCCTCTATGGCTACACCTTC. The variable domain in full, with the rest retrieved from reference TRBV5-1 and TRBJ1-2, is KAGVTQTPRYLIKTRGQQVTLSCSPISGHRSVSWYQQTPGQGLQFLFEYFSETQRNKGNFPGRFSGRQFSNSRSEMNVSTLELGDSALYLCASSPEGPLYGYTFGSGTRLTVV.

This clonotype was seen ten or more times. The chain joins TRBV7-9 to TRBJ2-6; D ambiguous. The germline V gene has CDR1 SEHNR and CDR2 FQNEAQ (reference sequence). The CDR3 spans 12 residues. The V and J ends lost 5 bases and 3 bases respectively, with 2 bases between them. Here the CDR3 DNA reads TGTGCCAGCAGCGGTGGGGCCAACGTCCTGACTTTC. Translated: CASSGGANVLTF.

This clonotype showed up many times. This rearrangement joins TRBV28 to TRBJ1-1; D unresolved. Germline CDR1 reads MDHEN; CDR2 reads SYDVKM. The CDR3 spans 12 residues. With 8 bases removed from V and 2 bases from J, the gap between germline ends came to 9 bases. For the CDR3, the DNA is TGTGCCAGCGAGTCAGTAAACACTGAAGCTTTCTTT. Translated: CASESVNTEAFF.